These 26 T cell receptor delta chains originate from one sample sequenced in a study of γδ T cells in repeated Plasmodium falciparum infection. TCRdb re-analyzed the multiplex PCR reads via CATT. The sample lists 45,000 to 50,000 delta-chain clones, 1.6% occurring once. Bulk repertoires came from Vgamma9/Vdelta2+ or Vdelta2-negative gammadelta T cells flow-sorted from PBMC. The specimen sequenced was gamma-delta T cells from blood. Receptors were obtained from a pool of human donors (malaria-infected and uninfected, not separated).

In its sample, this clone was seen a few times. This likely stems from a read error, as it lies one base from a far larger clone. Other DNA sequences in the sample encode the same CDR3. The gene calls are TRDV1 and TRDJ1, with D possibly TRDD3 on 6 matching bases. The CDR3 is 21 amino acids. Per the germline V gene, CDR1 is TSWWSYY and CDR2 is QGS. The V end was cut by 0 bases, the J end by 1 base, with 27 bases between. In DNA form, the CDR3 reads TGTGCTCTTGGGGAACTAGTACCCCTGGGGTCCTCCAGTCAATGCACCGATAAACTCATCTTT. Protein sequence: CALGELVPLGSSSQCTDKLIF.

This clone was picked up many times. This same CDR3 is encoded by further DNA sequences in the sample. The chain links TRDV1 to TRDJ1; 9 bases line up with TRDD3. The CDR3 extends over 19 amino acids. With V trimmed by 4 bases and J by 10 bases, 25 bases remained unmatched. CDR1 and CDR2 from the germline V gene are TSWWSYY and QGS. CDR3 in amino acids: CALGAYALGDYRRGQGLIF. CDR3 nucleotide sequence: TGTGCTCTTGGGGCCTACGCCCTGGGGGATTACCGTCGGGGCCAGGGACTCATCTTT.

As for this clone: A far bigger clonotype differs at one base, so this is likely a read error. Other nucleotide sequences in the sample specify the same CDR3. CDR3 protein: CAYRTPGLPTPLSKLIF. DNA of the CDR3: TGTGCTTATAGGACCCCAGGCCTCCCTACCCCTCTATCGAAACTCATCTTT. The genes are TRAV38-2/DV8 and TRDJ1; TRDD2 might be the D (5 bases). The J gene, absent from TCRdb, was called here by matching the DNA to germline. V was shortened by 3 bases and J by 8 bases, with 26 bases between the two germline ends. In germline, CDR1 is TSESDYY, CDR2 QEAYKQQN. The CDR3 loop spans 17 amino acids.

With regard to this clone: A far larger clone is a single base away, which makes a read error likely. The genes are TRDV1 and TRDJ1; D unresolved. TCRdb records no J gene; here it was assigned by comparing the DNA to germline. Trimming cost V 3 bases and J 7 bases, with 15 bases left between them. The CDR3 runs 14 residues. The V gene's germline CDR1 is TSWWSYY and CDR2 QGS. This CDR3 is CALGDSLARLKLIF. The CDR3 DNA reads as TGTGCTCTTGGGGACTCTCTTGCTCGGCTTAAACTCATCTTT.

With regard to this clone: The protein TCRdb gives is from a much larger clone and does not agree with this DNA's translation at residue 10, likely a read error; the protein shown here comes from the DNA. The chain combines TRDV1 with TRDJ1; TRDD3 matches 9 bases. Germline loops: CDR1 TSWWSYY, CDR2 QGS. There are 16 residues in the CDR3. The V gene end was trimmed by 3 bases and the J gene end by 2 bases; junction bases not matched to a gene: 7. The CDR3 bases are TGTGCTCTTGGGGAGCTCAACTGGGGGACAACCGATAAACTCATCTTT. This translates into CALGELNWGTTDKLIF.

This clone was counted only a few times. For this DNA, TCRdb reports the protein of a much larger clone, which diverges at residue 9, most likely from a read error; the protein presented here is translated directly from the DNA. The chain uses TRDV2 and TRDJ3; 13 nucleotides line up with TRDD3. As TCRdb names no J gene, one was assigned here on the basis of a DNA match to germline. With 1 base clipped from V and 2 bases from J, the junction kept 10 bases outside the gene matches. Germline CDR1 reads GEAIGNYY; CDR2 reads EKD. There are 21 residues in the CDR3. The CDR3 coding sequence is TGTGCCTGTGACACGGCCCTGTTGACTGGGGGATACGCCTGGGACACCCGACAGATGTTTTTC. Protein: CACDTALLTGGYAWDTRQMFF.

This clone was seen a few times. TCRdb records a much larger clone's protein for this DNA, with a difference at residue 17 that likely arises from a read error; the protein given is the translation of the DNA. The J gene is uncalled and the V gene is TRDV1; the listed D gene, TRDD3, was not tested against the DNA. CDR1 and CDR2 from the germline V gene are TSWWSYY and QGS. The length of the CDR3 is 19 residues. CDR3 in amino acids: CALGGLSRSGALYTDKRIF. The CDR3 nucleotides are TGTGCTCTTGGGGGACTCTCGAGGTCGGGGGCCCTGTACACCGATAAACGCATCTTT.

This clone was seen a few times. The protein TCRdb gives is from a much larger clone and does not agree with this DNA's translation at residue 3, likely a read error; the protein shown here comes from the DNA. The chain uses TRDV1 and TRDJ1, with 13 bases matching TRDD3. Because TCRdb records no J gene, it was assigned here through a match of the DNA to germline. Germline V gene lookup returns CDR1 TSWWSYY and CDR2 QGS. The CDR3 runs to 20 residues. Written as DNA, the CDR3 is TGTGCTCCTGGGAGCTTCCCCTACTGGGGGATACGGGGGTACACCGATAAACTCATCTTT. Amino acid sequence: CAPGSFPYWGIRGYTDKLIF.

In its sample, this clone was seen many times. The translation of this DNA and the TCRdb protein of a much larger clone differ at residue 12, probably owing to a read error; the protein shown here is translated from the DNA. V usage is TRDV1 and J usage is TRDJ1, with D maybe TRDD3 (6 bases). Germline V gives CDR1 TSWWSYY, CDR2 QGS. The CDR3 has 14 residues. The chain's CDR3 is CALWGRSYTDKPIF. DNA of the CDR3: TGTGCTCTCTGGGGACGATCGTACACCGATAAACCCATCTTT.

This clone was seen a few times. This DNA's translation and the protein TCRdb lists, from a much larger clone, do not match at residue 4, likely due to a read error; the protein shown is translated from the DNA. The chain has TRDV3 and TRDJ1; 9 bases align to TRDD3. The junction had 17 bases not matched to a gene; V was cut back by 1 base and J by 5 bases. Germline-derived CDR1 and CDR2 are TVYSNPD and GDNSRS (reference sequence). This CDR3 contains 17 residues. In nucleotides, the CDR3 is TGTGCCTTTACACCCCGACACTGGGGGAGCGAAGAGGATAAACTCATCTTT. The encoded protein is CAFTPRHWGSEEDKLIF.

This clone was observed a handful of times. The protein TCRdb lists belongs to a much larger clone and differs from this DNA's translation at residue 13, which points to a read error; the protein shown is made from the DNA. V is TRDV1 and J is TRDJ1; D may be TRDD3 (7 bases). The J gene, not given by TCRdb, was assigned here from a germline match of the nucleotide sequence. CDR1 is TSWWSYY, CDR2 QGS, per germline. This CDR3 spans 28 amino acids. Trimming shortened V by 1 base and J by 4 bases, and 52 bases separated the two germline ends. The CDR3, as DNA: TGTGCTCTTGGGGAACGAAAGGACGAAAGGGGAAAGCCCCTACGTATTCCTAGGGGGGGATGGTCGGTCGATAAACTCATCTTT. Protein product: CALGERKDERGKPLRIPRGGWSVDKLIF.

The table lists this clone with many counts. TCRdb's listed protein matches a much larger clone and diverges from this DNA's translation at residue 15, likely through a read error; the protein shown comes from the DNA. This CDR3 is CACDKRSWGFLKTWYTRQMFF. CDR3 nucleotide sequence: TGTGCCTGTGACAAGAGGAGCTGGGGGTTCCTTAAGACCTGGTACACCCGACAGATGTTTTTC. The chain has TRDV2 and TRDJ3, with 7 positions matching TRDD3. No J gene is reported in TCRdb; it was inferred here by comparing the DNA with germline. Germline V gives CDR1 GEAIGNYY, CDR2 EKD. CDR3 size: 21 residues.

On this clone: The TCRdb protein, from a much larger clone, departs from this DNA's translation at residue 7, likely by read error; the protein shown derives from the DNA. The DNA of the CDR3 is TGTGCTCTGGGGGATACGAACGATAAACTCATCTTT. Translation: CALGDTNDKLIF. The chain joins TRDV1 to TRDJ1; TRDD3 aligns across 10 bases. CDR1 and CDR2 (germline): TSWWSYY, QGS. CDR3 length equals 12 residues.

In this sample, this clone turned up a few times. A single base is all that separates this from a far larger clone, so a read error is likely. Within the sample, other DNA sequences also encode this same CDR3. The rearrangement uses TRDV1 and TRDJ1; possibly TRDD3 for D (6 bases). This CDR3 spans 21 amino acids. Germline V CDR1 and CDR2: TSWWSYY, QGS. Here the CDR3 DNA reads TGTGCTCTTGGGGGAAAGGGCCGGGCCCGTACCGGGGGACAAAACACCGATAAACTAATCTTT. The encoded protein is CALGGKGRARTGGQNTDKLIF.

This clone was seen many times. TCRdb's listed protein matches a much larger clone and diverges from this DNA's translation at residue 14, likely through a read error; the protein shown comes from the DNA. As DNA, the CDR3 is TGTGCTCTTGGAGTGTGCACTAGGGCTGGTCGGGGAATGGCCGATAAACTCATCTTT. Translation gives CALGVCTRAGRGMADKLIF. This chain joins TRDV1 and TRDJ1; D possibly corresponds to TRDD3 (5 bases). V was trimmed by 6 bases and J by 3 bases, leaving 29 bases between them. The CDR3 extends over 19 amino acids. Germline V gene data show CDR1 as TSWWSYY and CDR2 as QGS.

Note on this clone: The amino acid sequence in TCRdb belongs to a much larger clone and departs from this DNA's translation at residue 8, likely a sequencing read error; the sequence shown is translated from the DNA. This chain joins TRDV2 and TRDJ1, with 7 bases fitting TRDD3. The J gene is absent in TCRdb and was assigned here via DNA matching to germline. V dropped 3 bases and J dropped 0; count of bases not matched to a gene: 21. This CDR3 is 20 amino acids long. Germline loops: CDR1 GEAIGNYY, CDR2 EKD. CDR3 sequence: CACDPVAPSLGYPNTDKLIF. In DNA form, the CDR3 reads TGTGCCTGTGACCCCGTTGCCCCATCACTGGGATACCCCAACACCGATAAACTCATCTTT.

The genes are TRDV2 and TRDJ3; tentatively, D is TRDD3 (5 bases). The J gene is not listed in TCRdb, so it was assigned here from a DNA match to germline. CDR3 length: 19 residues. The germline gives CDR1 GEAIGNYY, CDR2 EKD. V lost 0 bases and J lost 0, with 14 bases in between. The CDR3 bases are TGTGCCTGTGACACCGCCGGGGGTCTGAGCTCCTGGGACACCCGACAGATGTTTTTC. Amino acid sequence: CACDTAGGLSSWDTRQMFF.

This clone was observed a few times. With a far larger clone one base away, a read error is the likely cause. Other DNA sequences from this sample encode an identical CDR3 as well. The chain links TRDV1 to TRDJ1; D is unclear. Here the J gene was assigned by germline matching of the DNA, as TCRdb has none. V was trimmed by 3 bases and J by 5 bases, leaving 22 bases between them. Germline V gene sequence: CDR1 TSWWSYY, CDR2 QGS. The CDR3 has 17 amino acids. This CDR3 is CALGDTFQGGYNDKLIF. The CDR3 nucleotides are TGTGCTCTTGGGGATACATTCCAGGGAGGGTACAATGATAAACTCATCTTT.

This clone came up many times. Since a far larger clone is one base different, this is likely a read error. Within the sample, other DNA sequences also encode this same CDR3. V gene TRDV1 combines with J gene TRDJ1; TRDD3 aligns across 11 bases. CDR1 and CDR2 (germline): TSWWSYY, QGS. There are 24 residues in the CDR3. The CDR3 DNA reads as TGTGCTCTTGGGAACCAGGCCTTCCTACTCCCTGGGGGATACCGGTTTCAGAACACCGATAAGCTCATCTTT. Protein product: CALGNQAFLLPGGYRFQNTDKLIF.

There are many counts of this clone. The V gene is TRDV2, the J gene TRDJ1, with D maybe TRDD3 (6 bases). With 0 bases removed from V and 5 bases from J, the gap between germline ends came to 24 bases. Per germline, CDR1 GEAIGNYY and CDR2 EKD. This CDR3 region has 18 residues. In DNA form, the CDR3 reads TGTGCCTGTGACACCGTTTTGGGGGCTAATACGCCCCCGGATAAACTCATCTTT. Its translation: CACDTVLGANTPPDKLIF.

This clone turned up a few times. Given a far larger clone just one base away, this is likely a sequencing read error. Other DNA sequences in this specimen translate into the identical CDR3. The chain recombines TRDV2 with TRDJ1; 8 bases match TRDD3. The J gene comes from matching the DNA to germline here; TCRdb lacks it. Germline trimming cut 3 bases from V and 5 bases from J; bases unmatched to any gene: 34. Per the germline V gene, CDR1 is GEAIGNYY and CDR2 is EKD. The CDR3 totals 23 residues. CDR3 sequence reads: CACDSEGDKREVLGSSRTDKLIF. CDR3 sequence (DNA): TGTGCCTGTGACTCTGAGGGGGATAAAAGAGAGGTTTTGGGATCTAGTCGTACTGATAAACTCATCTTT.

This clone has more than one count but fewer than ten. Being one base from a much bigger clone, this may be a read error. The chain carries TRDV2 and TRDJ1; D perhaps matches TRDD2 (6 bases). No J gene was available from TCRdb, and it was assigned here by a germline match of the DNA. V was cut by 2 bases and J by 7 bases, with 19 bases left in between. The CDR3 has 15 residues. The V gene's germline CDR1 is GEAIGNYY and CDR2 EKD. The DNA of the CDR3 is TGTGCCTGTGACATGATCCCTGTCCCCTTCCGTAAACTCATCTTT. Amino acid sequence: CACDMIPVPFRKLIF.

This clone was counted only a few times. TCRdb shows a much larger clone's protein in place of this DNA's translation, and the two differ at residue 13, likely through a read error; the protein shown is translated from the DNA. The CDR3 sequence is CALGEPYSPKGYTANKLIF. The CDR3 DNA sequence: TGTGCTCTTGGGGAACCCTATTCCCCAAAGGGATACACAGCGAATAAACTCATCTTT. The chain combines TRDV1 with TRDJ1, with 7 bases matching TRDD3. CDR1 TSWWSYY and CDR2 QGS come from the germline V gene. V lost 1 base and J lost 6; bases outside the gene matches: 20. The CDR3 spans 19 residues.

This clone was observed a few times. A far larger clone is just one base off, so this is likely a read error. The DNA is omitted, as the CDR3 cannot be located on it reliably, and the CDR3 follows TCRdb's listing. Within the sample, other DNA sequences also encode this same CDR3. With the J gene uncalled, the V gene is TRDV1; the table's TRDD3 call for D was not verified on the DNA. Looked up from germline, CDR1 is TSWWSYY and CDR2 is QGS. The CDR3 region is 24 residues in length, termini included. CDR3 protein: CALGEIVRSLPRHLGMGFTDKLIF.

This clone showed up just a few times. The TCRdb protein comes from a much larger clone and disagrees with this DNA's translation at residue 17, likely due to a read error; the protein given here is derived from the DNA. This sequence joins TRDV1 and TRDJ1, with D possibly being TRDD3 (5 bases). The germline gives CDR1 TSWWSYY, CDR2 QGS. The CDR3 sequence is 18 residues long. The CDR3 region is CALGERGETHYYTDKLTF. The CDR3 DNA is TGTGCTCTTGGGGAACGTGGGGAAACCCATTACTACACCGATAAACTCACCTTT.

This clone occurred a few times. This DNA's translation and the protein TCRdb lists, from a much larger clone, do not match at residue 9, likely due to a read error; the protein shown is translated from the DNA. The rearrangement joins TRDV1 to TRDJ1; 8 bases are a match to TRDD3. The trim removed 1 base at V and 2 bases at J, leaving 21 bases unmatched. The CDR3 consists of 21 residues. Germline V gives CDR1 TSWWSYY, CDR2 QGS. The CDR3 coding sequence is TGTGCTCTTGGGGAACATATGGCGACCTACTGGGGGGCCCGGTGGACCGATAAACTCATCTTT. Its protein is CALGEHMATYWGARWTDKLIF.